These 14 T cell receptor beta chains came from one sample sequenced in a study of blood T cell repertoires in COVID-19. Libraries were prepared by immunoSEQ multiplex PCR; TCRdb keeps only in-frame clonotypes and omits some of them. Of around 230,000 clones in the sample, over 65% were seen once. The specimen sequenced was peripheral blood. Receptors were obtained from a woman aged 70 to 79 with active or convalescent COVID-19.

In its sample, this clone was seen once. J is TRBJ2-1 and V is TRBV5-1; the D gene is possibly TRBD2 (6 bases). Germline-derived CDR1 and CDR2 are SGHRS and YFSETQ. This CDR3 contains 16 residues. Between the trimmed V and J ends, which lost 7 bases and 5 bases, there was a span of 22 bases. Here the CDR3 reads CASGLTSGREDNEQFF. The DNA for the CDR3 is TGCGCCAGCGGGCTGACGTCAGGCAGGGAGGACAATGAGCAGTTCTTC.

This clone was counted at least ten times. The V call is TRBV3-1 (or the pseudogene TRBV3-2), the J call TRBJ1-5, with TRBD1 identical over 7 bases. The CDR3 runs 14 residues. J was trimmed by 7 bases and V by 3 bases; bases with no gene match: 6. Germline V gene sequence: CDR1 LGHDT, CDR2 YNNKEL (reference sequence). CDR3: CASSQSIGGQPQHF. The CDR3 DNA reads TGTGCCAGCAGCCAGTCGATAGGGGGCCAGCCCCAGCATTTT.

The V call is TRBV3-1 (or the pseudogene TRBV3-2), the J call TRBJ1-5; 11 bases line up with TRBD1. The J segment lost 7 bases and the V segment lost 4 bases, leaving 6 bases of the junction unmatched. This CDR3 has 15 residues. Germline CDR1 and CDR2: LGHDT and YNNKEL (reference sequence). As DNA, the CDR3 is TGTGCCAGCAGCCTCACGGGACAGGGGGACCAGCCCCAGCATTTT. Translated: CASSLTGQGDQPQHF.

J is TRBJ2-1 and V is TRBV10-2, with TRBD2 matching over 10 bases. The CDR3 totals 14 residues. CDR1 is WSHSY and CDR2 is SAAADI in the germline V gene. Trimming at V came to 5 bases and at J to 6 bases, leaving 4 bases not matched to a gene. CDR3: CASSLAGAGNEQFF. In DNA form, the CDR3 reads TGCGCCAGCAGTCTAGCGGGAGCGGGCAATGAGCAGTTCTTC.

The chain joins TRBV18 to TRBJ2-5, with TRBD1 matching over 10 bases. From germline, CDR1 is KGHSH and CDR2 LQKENI. V lost 4 bases to trimming and J lost 6 bases; unmatched junction nucleotides: 8. The CDR3 runs to 15 residues. This chain's CDR3 is CASSLGTGDLKTQYF. In nucleotides, the CDR3 is TGTGCCAGCTCACTCGGGACAGGGGATTTGAAGACCCAGTACTTC. The complete variable domain, with remaining parts taken from reference TRBV18 and TRBJ2-5, reads NAGVMQNPRHLVRRRGQEARLRCSPMKGHSHVYWYRQLPEEGLKFMVYLQKENIIDESGMPKERFSAEFPKEGPSILRIQQVVRGDSAAYFCASSLGTGDLKTQYFGPGTRLLVL.

J is TRBJ2-7 and V is TRBV4-2; 8 positions match TRBD2. This CDR3 has 16 amino acids. The trim removed 0 bases at V and 0 bases at J, leaving 4 bases unmatched. CDR1 and CDR2 from the germline V gene are LGHNA and YNFKEQ. Here the CDR3 reads CASSQEGSGNSYEQYF. The CDR3 DNA reads as TGTGCCAGCAGCCAAGAAGGTAGCGGGAACTCCTACGAGCAGTACTTC.

V is TRBV3-1 (or the pseudogene TRBV3-2) and J is TRBJ1-1; 9 bases fit TRBD1. V trimming: 4 bases; J trimming: 8 bases; junction bases outside the gene matches: 2. Germline CDR1 and CDR2: LGHDT and YNNKEL (reference sequence). The length of the CDR3 is 12 residues. In nucleotides, the CDR3 is TGTGCCAGCAGCCTTGGACAGGGGGAAGCTTTCTTT. Its protein product is CASSLGQGEAFF.

In its sample, this clone was seen once. The genes are TRBV18 and TRBJ1-1; a weak D match, TRBD1 (5 bases). The CDR3 consists of 14 residues. V lost 4 bases and J 0 bases, leaving 9 bases between the germline ends. Germline lookup yields CDR1 KGHSH and CDR2 LQKENI. CDR3 sequence: CASSQGLMNTEAFF. As DNA, the CDR3 is TGTGCCAGCTCACAGGGACTCATGAACACTGAAGCTTTCTTT. Variable domain in full (rest from reference TRBV18 and TRBJ1-1): NAGVMQNPRHLVRRRGQEARLRCSPMKGHSHVYWYRQLPEEGLKFMVYLQKENIIDESGMPKERFSAEFPKEGPSILRIQQVVRGDSAAYFCASSQGLMNTEAFFGQGTRLTVV.

The chain is built from TRBV18 and TRBJ2-7, with D possibly matching TRBD2 (7 bases). CDR1 is KGHSH, CDR2 LQKENI, per germline. Trimming removed 0 bases from V and 4 bases from J, with 13 bases in between. There are 15 residues in the CDR3. CDR3 sequence reads: CASSPPGGGEYEQYF. As DNA, the CDR3 is TGTGCCAGCTCACCACCTGGAGGGGGGGAGTACGAGCAGTACTTC.

V and J are TRBV10-3 and TRBJ1-4; D is possibly TRBD1 (6 bases). The germline V gene encodes CDR1 ENHRY and CDR2 SYGVKD. Trimming pared 10 bases from V and 3 bases from J, leaving 12 bases between. This CDR3 has 13 residues. CDR3 loop: CASRGRANEKLFF. DNA of the CDR3: TGTGCCAGCAGGGGTCGGGCTAATGAAAAACTGTTTTTT.

This clone showed up just once. V gene TRBV2 combines with J gene TRBJ2-7, with a weak D call TRBD2 (6 bases). The germline V gene encodes CDR1 SNHLY and CDR2 FYNNEI. V was clipped by 4 bases and J by 6 bases, with 16 bases between them. The CDR3 totals 14 residues. DNA of the CDR3: TGTGCCAGCAGTGTAAGGGGCCGGGAGAGCGAGCAGTACTTC. Translated: CASSVRGRESEQYF.

A single count supports this clone. V usage is TRBV27 and J usage is TRBJ1-4; maybe TRBD1 (6 bases). V gave up 2 bases and J gave up 7 bases, with 11 bases separating them. CDR3 length: 14 amino acids. CDR1 is MNHEY and CDR2 is SMNVEV in the germline V gene (reference sequence). The DNA of the CDR3 is TGTGCCAGCAGTTTACCAGGGGCGGGTGAAAAACTGTTTTTT. Translated, it gives CASSLPGAGEKLFF. Based on the CDR3 plus reference TRBV27 and TRBJ1-4, the full variable domain is EAQVTQNPRYLITVTGKKLTVTCSQNMNHEYMSWYRQDPGLGLRQIYYSMNVEVTDKGDVPEGYKVSRKEKRNFPLILESPSPNQTSLYFCASSLPGAGEKLFFGSGTQLSVL.

The chain joins TRBV3-1 (or the pseudogene TRBV3-2) to TRBJ1-6; D is unresolved. The V gene's germline CDR1 is LGHDT and CDR2 YNNKEL (reference sequence). With 1 base removed from V and 5 bases from J, the gap between germline ends came to 9 bases. The CDR3 sequence is 15 residues long. This CDR3 reads CASSQAGNHNSPLHF. The DNA of the CDR3 is TGTGCCAGCAGCCAAGCGGGGAATCATAATTCACCCCTCCACTTT.

V is TRBV2 and J is TRBJ2-2, with D tentatively TRBD2 (6 bases). The CDR3 sequence is 17 residues long. Germline assignment: CDR1 SNHLY and CDR2 FYNNEI. The V gene lost 7 bases and the J gene lost 4 bases, with 22 bases spanning the gap. CDR3 in amino acids: CASIWSQGLIGTGELFF. The CDR3 DNA sequence: TGTGCCAGCATCTGGTCGCAGGGACTCATCGGCACCGGGGAGCTGTTTTTT.